The 14 T cell receptor beta chains given below trace back to one sample, sequenced in a study of blood T cell repertoires in COVID-19. TCRdb's copy holds only in-frame clones and misses some; the assay was immunoSEQ multiplex PCR. Of 180,000 or so clones in the sample, 65% to 90% were seen once. Input material: peripheral blood. These receptors were taken from a man aged 55 to 69 with acute or convalescent COVID-19.

The chain recombines TRBV6-1 with TRBJ1-2; D remains ambiguous. This CDR3 is 15 amino acids long. Per the germline V gene, CDR1 is MNHNS and CDR2 is SASEGT. V was trimmed by 0 bases and J by 1 base, leaving 9 bases between them. The CDR3 loop is CASSEASAVNYGYTF. The CDR3 coding sequence is TGTGCCAGCAGTGAAGCTTCGGCGGTTAACTATGGCTACACCTTC.

This chain links TRBV19 with TRBJ1-1; TRBD1 is a possible D gene (5 bases). In germline, CDR1 is LNHDA, CDR2 SQIVND (reference sequence). The CDR3 length is 12 residues. CDR3 nucleotide sequence: TGTGCAACGCGGGGGGAACCCACTGAAGCTTTCTTT. Amino acid sequence: CATRGEPTEAFF.

J is TRBJ1-2 and V is TRBV5-1, with D possibly matching TRBD1 (6 bases). Germline CDR1 and CDR2: SGHRS and YFSETQ. The CDR3 sequence is 13 residues long. Between the trimmed V and J ends, which lost 4 bases and 8 bases, there was a span of 15 bases. CDR3 protein: CASSAGTQGGYTF. CDR3 nucleotides: TGCGCCAGCAGCGCCGGGACCCAGGGGGGCTACACCTTC.

The chain joins TRBV18 to TRBJ2-1, with unresolved D. Germline-derived CDR1 and CDR2 are KGHSH and LQKENI. The CDR3 consists of 13 residues. V shed 6 bases and J shed 0 bases, with 6 bases lying between them. The CDR3 here is CASSRVSYNEQFF. The CDR3 DNA is TGTGCCAGCTCCCGTGTCTCCTACAATGAGCAGTTCTTC.

The chain recombines TRBV7-3 with TRBJ2-7, with TRBD2 matching over 7 bases. With V trimmed by 4 bases and J by 4 bases, 7 bases remained unmatched. Germline V gives CDR1 SGHTA, CDR2 FQGTGA. The CDR3 extends over 14 amino acids. CDR3 nucleotide sequence: TGTGCCAGCAGCTCCCAGGGAGGGCGGTACGAGCAGTACTTC. Translating gives CASSSQGGRYEQYF.

The rearrangement links TRBV30 to TRBJ2-1; tentative D call: TRBD2 (5 bases). Germline CDR1 and CDR2: GTSNPN and SVGIG (reference sequence). This CDR3 has 13 residues. The ends were cut back, 2 bases at V and 10 bases at J, with 15 bases in the middle. The DNA for the CDR3 is TGTGCCTGGAGTTTTAGCGAAGGAGACGAGCAGTTCTTC. Translated, it gives CAWSFSEGDEQFF.

The CDR3 reads CASSVAAVNTEAFF. DNA of the CDR3: TGTGCCAGCAGCGTAGCGGCGGTGAACACTGAAGCTTTCTTT. The V and J genes are TRBV9 and TRBJ1-1; D ambiguous. The germline gives CDR1 SGDLS, CDR2 YYNGEE. The CDR3 sequence is 14 residues long. V was trimmed by 0 bases and J by 0 bases, leaving 6 bases between them.

With regard to this clone: The sample contains more than one DNA sequence encoding this CDR3. The V and J genes are TRBV2 and TRBJ1-6; D unresolved. CDR1 SNHLY and CDR2 FYNNEI come from the germline V gene. The germline V and J ends were trimmed by 6 bases and 5 bases, with 5 bases remaining between them. The CDR3 sequence is 12 residues long. The CDR3 reads CASRGDNSPLHF. The DNA for the CDR3 is TGTGCCAGCAGGGGAGATAATTCACCCCTCCACTTT.

The chain uses TRBV7-3 and TRBJ1-1; a weak D match, TRBD1 (6 bases). From germline, CDR1 is SGHTA and CDR2 FQGTGA. This CDR3 has 14 amino acids. V lost 4 bases, J lost 4 bases, and 13 bases lay in between. CDR3 DNA: TGTGCCAGCAGCTCCACAGGGAGAGGCACTGAAGCTTTCTTT. The encoded protein is CASSSTGRGTEAFF.

V usage is TRBV7-2 and J usage is TRBJ1-3; TRBD1 matches at 10 bases. V trimming: 5 bases; J trimming: 0 bases; junction bases outside the gene matches: 1. The CDR3 covers 15 residues. Per the germline V gene, CDR1 is SGHTA and CDR2 is FQGNSA. The CDR3 DNA follows: TGTGCCAGCAGCCGGACAGGGGGCTCTGGAAACACCATATATTTT. It encodes CASSRTGGSGNTIYF. Full variable domain (outside the CDR3, taken from reference TRBV7-2 and TRBJ1-3): GAGVSQSPSNKVTEKGKDVELRCDPISGHTALYWYRQSLGQGLEFLIYFQGNSAPDKSGLPSDRFSAERTGGSVSTLTIQRTQQEDSAVYLCASSRTGGSGNTIYFGEGSWLTVV.

This chain uses TRBV19 with TRBJ2-3; 9 bases line up with TRBD2. This CDR3 region has 16 residues. V lost 4 bases to trimming and J lost 3 bases; unmatched junction nucleotides: 8. The V gene's germline CDR1 is LNHDA and CDR2 SQIVND (reference sequence). The CDR3 nucleotides read TGTGCCAGTAGTAGGACTAGCGCCGCTAGGACAGATACGCAGTATTTT. It specifies CASSRTSAARTDTQYF. Looking up the rest from reference TRBV19 and TRBJ2-3 gives the full variable domain: DGGITQSPKYLFRKEGQNVTLSCEQNLNHDAMYWYRQDPGQGLRLIYYSQIVNDFQKGDIAEGYSVSREKKESFPLTVTSAQKNPTAFYLCASSRTSAARTDTQYFGPGTRLTVL.

This clone is a singleton in its sample. The chain carries TRBV6-6 and TRBJ2-1; 10 bases are a match to TRBD2. V lost 7 bases and J lost 3; bases outside the gene matches: 6. The CDR3 contains 15 residues. The germline CDR1 and CDR2 sequences are MNHNY and SVGAGI (reference sequence). The CDR3 coding sequence is TGTGCCAGCACTTTACGGACTAGCGGCTACAATGAGCAGTTCTTC. Residues: CASTLRTSGYNEQFF.

This clone was recorded only once. V usage is TRBV11-2 and J usage is TRBJ1-1; D possibly corresponds to TRBD1 (6 bases). CDR3 size: 12 residues. Germline loops: CDR1 SGHAT, CDR2 FQNNGV. The V gene lost 5 bases and the J gene lost 10 bases, with 14 bases spanning the gap. CDR3: CASSPLGGAAFF. CDR3 DNA: TGTGCCAGCAGCCCCCTCGGGGGGGCAGCTTTCTTT.

V gene TRBV6-5 combines with J gene TRBJ1-2; TRBD1 agrees at 10 bases. The V gene end was trimmed by 6 bases and the J gene end by 3 bases; junction bases not matched to a gene: 7. Germline lookup yields CDR1 MNHEY and CDR2 SVGAGI. The CDR3 is 15 amino acids. This CDR3 reads CASSSRTGGDYGYTF. CDR3 bases: TGTGCCAGCAGCTCGAGGACAGGGGGGGACTATGGCTACACCTTC.